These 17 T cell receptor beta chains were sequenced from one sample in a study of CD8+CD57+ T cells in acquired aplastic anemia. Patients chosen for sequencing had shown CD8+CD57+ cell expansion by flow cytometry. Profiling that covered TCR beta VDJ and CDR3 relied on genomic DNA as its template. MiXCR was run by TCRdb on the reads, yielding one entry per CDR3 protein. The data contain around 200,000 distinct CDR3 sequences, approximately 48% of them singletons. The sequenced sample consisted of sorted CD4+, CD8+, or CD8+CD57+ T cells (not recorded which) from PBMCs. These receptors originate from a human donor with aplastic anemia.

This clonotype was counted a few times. CDR3 in amino acids: CATAPRENSEAFF. The CDR3 DNA reads TGTGCCACCGCACCTAGGGAAAATAGTGAAGCTTTCTTT. The chain couples TRBV10-3 to TRBJ1-1; D is unclear. Trimming removed 10 bases at V and 7 bases at J, with 19 bases between. Germline V gene data show CDR1 as ENHRY and CDR2 as SYGVKD. The CDR3 extends over 13 amino acids.

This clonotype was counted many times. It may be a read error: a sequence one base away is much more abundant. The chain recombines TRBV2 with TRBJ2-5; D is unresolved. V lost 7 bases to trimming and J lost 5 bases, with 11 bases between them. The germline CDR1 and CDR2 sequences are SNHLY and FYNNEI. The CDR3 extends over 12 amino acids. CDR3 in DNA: TGTGCCAGCAATGGAAATGAGGAGACCCAGTACTTC. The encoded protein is CASNGNEETQYF.

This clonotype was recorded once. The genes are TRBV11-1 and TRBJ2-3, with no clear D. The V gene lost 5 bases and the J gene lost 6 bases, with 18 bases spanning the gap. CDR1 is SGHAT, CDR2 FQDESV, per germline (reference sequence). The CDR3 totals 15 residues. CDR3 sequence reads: CASSKQRLRLDTQYF. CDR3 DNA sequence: TGTGCCAGCAGCAAACAGCGACTCAGGCTCGATACGCAGTATTTT. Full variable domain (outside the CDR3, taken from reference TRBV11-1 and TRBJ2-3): EAEVAQSPRYKITEKSQAVAFWCDPISGHATLYWYRQILGQGPELLVQFQDESVVDDSQLPKDRFSAERLKGVDSTLKIQPAELGDSAMYLCASSKQRLRLDTQYFGPGTRLTVL.

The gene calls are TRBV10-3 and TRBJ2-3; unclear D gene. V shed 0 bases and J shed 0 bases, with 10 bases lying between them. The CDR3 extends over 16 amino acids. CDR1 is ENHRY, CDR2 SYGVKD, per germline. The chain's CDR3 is CAISESRSASTDTQYF. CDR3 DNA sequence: TGTGCCATCAGTGAGTCGAGGTCCGCTAGCACAGATACGCAGTATTTT.

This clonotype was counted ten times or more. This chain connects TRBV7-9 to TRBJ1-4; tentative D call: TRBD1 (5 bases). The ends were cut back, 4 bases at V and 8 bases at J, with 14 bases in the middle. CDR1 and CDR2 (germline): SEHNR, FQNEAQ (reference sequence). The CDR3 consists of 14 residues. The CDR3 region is CASSSTGRGEKLFF. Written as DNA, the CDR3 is TGTGCCAGCAGCTCTACAGGACGGGGGGAAAAACTGTTTTTT.

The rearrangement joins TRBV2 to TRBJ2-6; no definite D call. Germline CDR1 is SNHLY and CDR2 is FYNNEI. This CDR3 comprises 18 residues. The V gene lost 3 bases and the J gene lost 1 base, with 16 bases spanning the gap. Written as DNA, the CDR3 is TGTGCCAGCAGTGAGGCTAGAGCCCTGGGTTCTGGGGCCAACGTCCTGACTTTC. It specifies CASSEARALGSGANVLTF.

CDR3: CSVPTLLNEQFF. In DNA, the CDR3 is TGCAGCGTTCCGACTCTCCTCAATGAGCAGTTCTTC. The chain carries TRBV29-1 and TRBJ2-1; no clear D. Germline values: CDR1 SQVTM, CDR2 ANQGSEA. The V gene lost 5 bases and the J gene lost 6 bases, with 11 bases spanning the gap. The CDR3 contains 12 residues.

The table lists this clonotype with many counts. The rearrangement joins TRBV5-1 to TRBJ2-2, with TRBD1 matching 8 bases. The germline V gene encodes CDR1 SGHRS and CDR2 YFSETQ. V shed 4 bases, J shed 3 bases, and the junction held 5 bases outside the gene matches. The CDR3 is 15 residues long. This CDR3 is CASSLTGADTGELFF. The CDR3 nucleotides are TGCGCCAGCAGCCTGACAGGGGCGGACACCGGGGAGCTGTTTTTT.

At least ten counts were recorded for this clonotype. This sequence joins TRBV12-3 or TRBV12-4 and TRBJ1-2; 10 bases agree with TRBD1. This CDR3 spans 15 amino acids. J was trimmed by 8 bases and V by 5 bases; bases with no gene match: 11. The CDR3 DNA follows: TGTGCCAGCAGTCCTAGCGGGACAGGGGTTAGGGGCTACACCTTC. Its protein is CASSPSGTGVRGYTF.

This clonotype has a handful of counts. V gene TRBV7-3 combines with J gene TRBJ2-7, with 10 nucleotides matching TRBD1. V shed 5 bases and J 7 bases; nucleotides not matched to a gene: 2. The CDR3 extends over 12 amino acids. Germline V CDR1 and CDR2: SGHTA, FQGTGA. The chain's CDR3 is CASSRTGGEQYF. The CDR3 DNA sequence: TGTGCCAGCAGCCGGACAGGGGGGGAGCAGTACTTC. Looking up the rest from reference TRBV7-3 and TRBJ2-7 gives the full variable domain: GAGVSQTPSNKVTEKGKYVELRCDPISGHTALYWYRQSLGQGPEFLIYFQGTGAADDSGLPNDRFFAVRPEGSVSTLKIQRTERGDSAVYLCASSRTGGEQYFGPGTRLTVT.

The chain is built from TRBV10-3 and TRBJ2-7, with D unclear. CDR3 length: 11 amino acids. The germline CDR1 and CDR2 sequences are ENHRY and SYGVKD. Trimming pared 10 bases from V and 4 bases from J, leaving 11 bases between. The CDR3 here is CASVAGYEQYF. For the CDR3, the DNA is TGTGCCAGCGTTGCTGGATACGAGCAGTACTTC.

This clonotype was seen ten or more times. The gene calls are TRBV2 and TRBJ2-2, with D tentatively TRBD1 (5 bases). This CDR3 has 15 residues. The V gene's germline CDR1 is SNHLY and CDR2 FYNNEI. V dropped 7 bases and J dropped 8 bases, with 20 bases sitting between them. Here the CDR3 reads CASTRLAWGSGELFF. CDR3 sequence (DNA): TGTGCCAGCACCCGCCTGGCGTGGGGCTCTGGGGAGCTGTTTTTT.

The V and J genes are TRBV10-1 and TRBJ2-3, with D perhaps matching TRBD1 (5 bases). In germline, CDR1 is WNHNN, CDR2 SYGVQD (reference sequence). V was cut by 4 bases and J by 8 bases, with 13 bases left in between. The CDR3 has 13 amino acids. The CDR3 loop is CASSGPGRSTQYF. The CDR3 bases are TGCGCCAGCAGTGGGCCAGGGCGGAGTACGCAGTATTTT.

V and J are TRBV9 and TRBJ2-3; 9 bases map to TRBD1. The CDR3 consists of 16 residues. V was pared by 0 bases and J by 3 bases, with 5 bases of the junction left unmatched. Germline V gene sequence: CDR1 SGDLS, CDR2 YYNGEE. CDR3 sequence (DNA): TGTGCCAGCAGCGTAGGGGGACAGGGTTATACAGATACGCAGTATTTT. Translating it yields CASSVGGQGYTDTQYF. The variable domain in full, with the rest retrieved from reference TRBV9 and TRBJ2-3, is DSGVTQTPKHLITATGQRVTLRCSPRSGDLSVYWYQQSLDQGLQFLIQYYNGEERAKGNILERFSAQQFPDLHSELNLSSLELGDSALYFCASSVGGQGYTDTQYFGPGTRLTVL.

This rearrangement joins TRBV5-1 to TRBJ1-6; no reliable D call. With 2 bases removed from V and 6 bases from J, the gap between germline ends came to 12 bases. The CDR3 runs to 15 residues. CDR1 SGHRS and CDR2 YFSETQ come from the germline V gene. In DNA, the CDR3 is TGCGCCAGCAGCTTATCCAGCGGTTTTAATTCACCCCTCCACTTT. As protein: CASSLSSGFNSPLHF.

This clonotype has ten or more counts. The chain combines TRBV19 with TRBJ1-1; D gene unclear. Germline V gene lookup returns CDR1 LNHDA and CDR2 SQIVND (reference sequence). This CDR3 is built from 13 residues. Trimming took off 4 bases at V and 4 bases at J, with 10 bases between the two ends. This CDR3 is CASSTPEGTEAFF. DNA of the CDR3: TGTGCCAGTAGTACCCCGGAGGGCACTGAAGCTTTCTTT.

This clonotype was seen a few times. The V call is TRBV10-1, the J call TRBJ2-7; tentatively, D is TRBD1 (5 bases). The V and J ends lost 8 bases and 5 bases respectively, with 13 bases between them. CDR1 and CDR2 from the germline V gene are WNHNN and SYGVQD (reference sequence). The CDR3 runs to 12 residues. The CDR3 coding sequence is TGCGCCAGCGGACCAGGGCCCCACGAGCAGTACTTC. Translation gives CASGPGPHEQYF.